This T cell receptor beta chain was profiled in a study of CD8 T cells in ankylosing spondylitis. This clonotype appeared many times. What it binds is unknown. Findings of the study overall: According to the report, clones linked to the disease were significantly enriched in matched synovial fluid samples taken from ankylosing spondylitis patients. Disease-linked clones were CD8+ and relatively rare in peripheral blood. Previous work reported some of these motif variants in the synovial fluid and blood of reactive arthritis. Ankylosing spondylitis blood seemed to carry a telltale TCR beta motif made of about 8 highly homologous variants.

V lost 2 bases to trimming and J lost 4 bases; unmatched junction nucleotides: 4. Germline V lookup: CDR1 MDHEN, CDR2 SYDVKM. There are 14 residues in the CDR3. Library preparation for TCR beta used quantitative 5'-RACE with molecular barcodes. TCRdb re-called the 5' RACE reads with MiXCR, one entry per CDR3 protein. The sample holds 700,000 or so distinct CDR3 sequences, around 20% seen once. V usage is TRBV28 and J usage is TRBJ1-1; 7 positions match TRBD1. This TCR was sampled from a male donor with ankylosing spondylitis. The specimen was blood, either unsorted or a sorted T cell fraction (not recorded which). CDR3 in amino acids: CASSLTGTVTEAFF. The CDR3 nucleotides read TGTGCCAGCAGTTTAACGGGGACAGTCACTGAAGCTTTCTTT.